This TCR beta chain was obtained from a study of cytomegalovirus exposure and HLA in healthy donors. Overall study findings and caveats: Researchers reportedly found TCR beta sequences accurately predicted most subjects' HLA-A and HLA-B alleles. The CMV antigen specificity of a few CMV-associated chains was confirmed through in vitro analysis.

As concerns this clone: Its antigen is as yet unknown.

PCR used 60 Vbeta primers and 13 Jbeta primers. Assay: immunoSEQ multiplex PCR; the TCRdb copy retains only in-frame clones and omits some. The sample lists 85,000 to 100,000 clones; 70% to 80% were seen once. Trimming stripped 1 base from V and 5 bases from J, with 12 bases between. CDR3 length equals 15 residues. From germline, CDR1 is SNHLY and CDR2 FYNNEI. The chain employs TRBV2 and TRBJ2-1; D perhaps matches TRBD2 (5 bases). The sequence derives from a man in his 60s in good health and CMV-seropositive. Sequencing was performed on PBMCs. The CDR3 here is CASSEVGRRNNEQFF. In DNA, the CDR3 is TGTGCCAGCAGTGAAGTCGGCCGGAGGAACAATGAGCAGTTCTTC.